This T cell receptor beta chain was documented in a study of blood T cell repertoires in COVID-19. For the study at large: Samples of COVID-19 (acute and convalescent) were obtained from the United States, Italy and Spain. From T cells, B-cell-depleted T cells, or PBMCs came the material, which was cDNA or gDNA.

The protocol was immunoSEQ multiplex PCR, while the TCRdb copy is restricted to in-frame clones and leaves out a portion. The table shows a few hundred thousand clones, with 80% to 85% occurring only once. V was pared by 5 bases and J by 6 bases, with 4 bases of the junction left unmatched. Germline CDR1 KGHDR, CDR2 SFDVKD. CDR3 length: 13 residues. Specimen: peripheral blood. This sequence originates from a woman aged 18-29 years with acute or convalescent COVID-19. The rearrangement links TRBV24-1 to TRBJ1-2, with 8 bases fitting TRBD1. CDR3 sequence: CATSVQGADGYTF. CDR3 coding DNA: TGTGCCACCAGTGTTCAGGGGGCGGATGGCTACACCTTC.